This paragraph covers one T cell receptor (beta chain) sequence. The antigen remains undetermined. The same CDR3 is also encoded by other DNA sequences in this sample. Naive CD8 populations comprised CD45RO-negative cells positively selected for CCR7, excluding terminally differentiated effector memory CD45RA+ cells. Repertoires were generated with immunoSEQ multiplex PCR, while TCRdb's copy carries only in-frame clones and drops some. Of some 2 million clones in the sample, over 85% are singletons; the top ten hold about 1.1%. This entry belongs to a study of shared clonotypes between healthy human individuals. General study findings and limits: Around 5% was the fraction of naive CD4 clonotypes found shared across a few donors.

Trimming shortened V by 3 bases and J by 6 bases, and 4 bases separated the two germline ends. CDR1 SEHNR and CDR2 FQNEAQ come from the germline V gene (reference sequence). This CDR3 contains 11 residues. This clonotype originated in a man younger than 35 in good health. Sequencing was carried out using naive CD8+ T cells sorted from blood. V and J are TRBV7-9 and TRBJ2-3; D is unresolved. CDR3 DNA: TGTGCCAGCAGCTTGTTGGATACGCAGTATTTT. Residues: CASSLLDTQYF. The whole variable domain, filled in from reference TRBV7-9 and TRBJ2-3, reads DTGVSQNPRHKITKRGQNVTFRCDPISEHNRLYWYRQTLGQGPEFLTYFQNEAQLEKSRLLSDRFSAERPKGSFSTLEIQRTEQGDSAMYLCASSLLDTQYFGPGTRLTVL.